The sequence of this T cell receptor (beta chain) was determined in a study of immune evolution from preneoplasia to lung adenocarcinoma. Repertoires were generated with immunoSEQ multiplex PCR, while TCRdb's copy carries only in-frame clones and drops some. This sample has thousands of clones, with approximately 85% found just once. Per germline, CDR1 PRHDT and CDR2 FYEKMQ (reference sequence). V lost 4 bases to trimming and J lost 3 bases, with 15 bases between them. The CDR3 contains 15 residues. The J gene is TRBJ1-1, the V gene TRBV13; weak D call: TRBD1 (5 bases). The specimen sequenced was FFPE atypical adenomatous hyperplasia tissue from the lung. Subset of the sample: atypical adenomatous hyperplasia (AAH), lung preneoplasia. This clonotype was sampled from a person aged 65-85 years with lung adenocarcinoma. The CDR3 sequence is CASSSDSSEYTEAFF. The CDR3 DNA follows: TGTGCCAGCAGCTCCGACAGCTCCGAGTACACTGAAGCTTTCTTT.